This T cell receptor beta chain was sequenced during a study of cytomegalovirus exposure and HLA in healthy donors. The CDR3 consists of 12 residues. Trimming cost V 1 base and J 11 bases, with 11 bases left between them. CDR1 and CDR2 (germline): SGHDN, FVKESK. Using immunoSEQ multiplex PCR, the repertoire was profiled, and TCRdb retains in-frame clones only, with some absent. The sample yields around 300,000 clones, around 87% seen once. The source material was PBMCs. The chain carries TRBV14 and TRBJ1-1, with D hard to call. The clonotype originates from a woman under 40 in good health and CMV-seropositive. CDR3 DNA: TGTGCCAGCAGCCAAGGAGTAAATGGGGCTTTCTTT. Protein sequence: CASSQGVNGAFF.